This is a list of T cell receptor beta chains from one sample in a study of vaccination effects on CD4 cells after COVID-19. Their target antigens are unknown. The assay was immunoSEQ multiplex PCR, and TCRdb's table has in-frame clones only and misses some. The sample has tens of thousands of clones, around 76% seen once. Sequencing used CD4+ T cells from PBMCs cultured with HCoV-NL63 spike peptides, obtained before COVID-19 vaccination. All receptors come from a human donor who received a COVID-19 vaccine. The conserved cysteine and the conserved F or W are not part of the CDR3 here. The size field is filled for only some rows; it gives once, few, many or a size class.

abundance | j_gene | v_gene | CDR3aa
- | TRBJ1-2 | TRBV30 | AWSVLSGRGGSGAGYGYT
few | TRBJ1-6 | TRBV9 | ASSVDSVNSPLH
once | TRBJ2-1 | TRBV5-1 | ASSPAGGSYNEQF
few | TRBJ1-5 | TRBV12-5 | ASGSGAPNQPQH
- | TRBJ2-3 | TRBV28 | ASQSSVTDTQY
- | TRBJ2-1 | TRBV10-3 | AISEGGTPGF
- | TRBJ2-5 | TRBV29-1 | SVAQGVVSETQY
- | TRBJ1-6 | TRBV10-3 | AISAGSDANSPLH
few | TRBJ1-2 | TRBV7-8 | ASSLALSQFYGYT
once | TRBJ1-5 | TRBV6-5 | ASKIDAYSNQPQH
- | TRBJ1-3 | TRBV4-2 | ASSLGAPNSGNTIY
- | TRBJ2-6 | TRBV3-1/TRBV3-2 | ASMPDRGKTGANVLT
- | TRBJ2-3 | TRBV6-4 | ASSAGTEVTDTQY
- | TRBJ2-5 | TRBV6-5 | ASSYTSGGETQY
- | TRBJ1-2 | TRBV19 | ASSAQGGSNYGYT
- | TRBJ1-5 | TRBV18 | ASSPLQH
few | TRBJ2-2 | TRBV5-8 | ASSAVGVDTGELF
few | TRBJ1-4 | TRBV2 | ASTLSAVGGRGKLF
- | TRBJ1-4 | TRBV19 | ASSMAKTSTNEKLF
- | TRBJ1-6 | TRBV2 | ASKGSNSPLH
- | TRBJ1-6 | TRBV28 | ASSPTDRDNSPLH
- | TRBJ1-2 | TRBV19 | ASRGRGGYT
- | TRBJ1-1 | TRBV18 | ASSPWQATEAF
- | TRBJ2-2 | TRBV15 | ATSRKRGGDAGELF
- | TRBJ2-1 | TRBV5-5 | ASSSLRDTNEQF
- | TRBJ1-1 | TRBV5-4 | ASSFLGLDTEAF
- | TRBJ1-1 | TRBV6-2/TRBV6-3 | ASSQGRTEAF
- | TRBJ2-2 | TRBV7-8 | ASSHTGLPGELF
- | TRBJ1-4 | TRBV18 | ASSRSREGEKLF
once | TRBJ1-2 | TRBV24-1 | ATSGRRGQFYGYT
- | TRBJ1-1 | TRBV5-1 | ASSRSGGGMNTEAF
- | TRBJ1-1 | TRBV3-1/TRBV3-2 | ASSQGQENAF
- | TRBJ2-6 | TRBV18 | ASSGFGGTGANVLT
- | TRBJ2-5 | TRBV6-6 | ASSYEGETQY
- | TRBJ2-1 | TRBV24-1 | ATSDWFSYNEQF
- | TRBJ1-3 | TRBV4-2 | ASSQDPATTDSGNTIY
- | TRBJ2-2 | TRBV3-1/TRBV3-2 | ASSWGLAGGPNTGELF
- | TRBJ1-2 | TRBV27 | ASSSGRGGYYGYT
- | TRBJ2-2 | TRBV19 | ASSITTGANTGELF
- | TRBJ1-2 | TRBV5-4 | ASSFTGGADGYT
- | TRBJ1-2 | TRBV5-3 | ARSLGRERGGYT
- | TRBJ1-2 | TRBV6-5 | ASSYPGQGNT
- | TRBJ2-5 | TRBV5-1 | ASSLGLAGGPQETQY
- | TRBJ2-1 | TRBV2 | ASSEATSSYNEQF
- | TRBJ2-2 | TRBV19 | ASSIAPGRGTGELF
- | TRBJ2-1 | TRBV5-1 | ASSGGSSYNEQF